Following are 20 T cell receptor beta chains from one sample sequenced in a study of blood T cell repertoires in COVID-19. The repertoire was sequenced with immunoSEQ multiplex PCR; TCRdb's copy has only in-frame clones and lacks some. The table includes about 310,000 clones, 70% to 90% detected once. The sequenced material came from PBMCs or T cells enriched from blood (not recorded which). The receptors stem from a woman aged 40-49 years who had recovered from COVID-19.

The V gene is TRBV5-4, the J gene TRBJ2-7; D is possibly TRBD2 (5 bases). V lost 3 bases, J lost 2 bases, and 12 bases lay in between. CDR1 SGHNT and CDR2 YYREEE come from the germline V gene (reference sequence). The CDR3 covers 14 residues. The CDR3 here is CASSSLDGTYEQYF. CDR3 DNA: TGTGCCAGCAGCTCGTTGGACGGGACCTACGAGCAGTACTTC.

This rearrangement joins TRBV10-3 to TRBJ2-7, with TRBD1 identical over 11 bases. This CDR3 contains 15 residues. Germline V gives CDR1 ENHRY, CDR2 SYGVKD. V was clipped by 3 bases and J by 6 bases; unmatched bases: 7. The CDR3 DNA reads TGTGCCATCAGTGATTTAAGGACAGGGGGCGGCGAGCAGTACTTC. It encodes CAISDLRTGGGEQYF.

The V gene is TRBV18, the J gene TRBJ1-5; TRBD1 is a possible D gene (6 bases). CDR1 and CDR2 from the germline V gene are KGHSH and LQKENI. The germline V and J ends were trimmed by 3 bases and 0 bases, with 6 bases remaining between them. The CDR3 is 14 residues long. As DNA, the CDR3 is TGTGCCAGCTCACCGGACAGTAGCAATCAGCCCCAGCATTTT. It encodes CASSPDSSNQPQHF.

The chain joins TRBV6-2 or TRBV6-3 to TRBJ1-2, with D perhaps matching TRBD1 (5 bases). The CDR3 consists of 14 residues. Looked up from germline, CDR1 is MNHEY and CDR2 is SVGEGT. Trimming took 7 bases from V and 7 from J, leaving 19 bases between them. The CDR3 bases are TGTGCCAGCACCCCTACACAGGACTATGGTGGCTACACCTTC. As protein: CASTPTQDYGGYTF.

The chain couples TRBV6-2 or TRBV6-3 to TRBJ2-2, with 9 nucleotides matching TRBD2. J lost 7 bases, V lost 2 bases, and 14 bases had no gene match. In germline, CDR1 is MNHEY, CDR2 SVGEGT. The CDR3 sequence is 18 residues long. DNA for the CDR3: TGTGCCAGCAGTTACGAACTGGCGGGAGGGCCCGTTGGCGGGGAGCTGTTTTTT. Its protein product is CASSYELAGGPVGGELFF.

The chain recombines TRBV9 with TRBJ1-5; TRBD1 aligns across 11 bases. This CDR3 is 18 amino acids long. With V trimmed by 4 bases and J by 3 bases, 12 bases remained unmatched. From germline, CDR1 is SGDLS and CDR2 YYNGEE. The chain's CDR3 is CASSSAGQGARVNQPQHF. CDR3 DNA sequence: TGTGCCAGCAGCTCCGCCGGACAGGGGGCGCGGGTCAATCAGCCCCAGCATTTT. Filled out from reference TRBV9 and TRBJ1-5, the complete variable domain reads DSGVTQTPKHLITATGQRVTLRCSPRSGDLSVYWYQQSLDQGLQFLIQYYNGEERAKGNILERFSAQQFPDLHSELNLSSLELGDSALYFCASSSAGQGARVNQPQHFGDGTRLSIL.

This clone appeared a single time. The chain couples TRBV7-2 to TRBJ2-1, with TRBD1 matching over 7 bases. Germline V CDR1 and CDR2: SGHTA, FQGNSA. The CDR3 length is 16 residues. After removal of 1 base from V and 6 bases from J, the junction contained 9 bases not matched to a gene. CDR3 protein: CASSLGVGGPLNEQFF. CDR3 bases: TGTGCCAGCAGCTTAGGGGTAGGGGGCCCCCTCAATGAGCAGTTCTTC.

The genes are TRBV16 and TRBJ2-2; D unclear. The germline gives CDR1 KGHSY, CDR2 FQNENV. The CDR3 has 14 residues. V lost 4 bases, J lost 3 bases, and 9 bases lay in between. The CDR3 DNA follows: TGTGCCAGCAGCCGCCTCATAGACACCGGGGAGCTGTTTTTT. Translated: CASSRLIDTGELFF.

This clone was counted a few times. The chain employs TRBV29-1 and TRBJ2-4; 9 positions match TRBD2. Germline trimming cut 0 bases from V and 2 bases from J; bases unmatched to any gene: 5. The CDR3 contains 16 residues. Germline V gene sequence: CDR1 SQVTM, CDR2 ANQGSEA. The chain's CDR3 is CSVEDLAGPSKNIQYF. The CDR3 coding sequence is TGCAGCGTTGAAGATCTAGCGGGGCCCTCCAAAAACATTCAGTACTTC.

The J gene is TRBJ2-5, the V gene TRBV10-1; a possible D gene is TRBD2 (5 bases). The length of the CDR3 is 13 residues. Germline-derived CDR1 and CDR2 are WNHNN and SYGVQD (reference sequence). The germline V and J ends were trimmed by 6 bases and 5 bases, with 13 bases remaining between them. CDR3 DNA sequence: TGCGCCAGCAGCGAATACGGGGTTGAGACCCAGTACTTC. Amino acids: CASSEYGVETQYF.

The CDR3 is CASSQDQLAGGPGNEQFF. DNA for the CDR3: TGCGCCAGCAGCCAAGATCAGCTAGCGGGAGGGCCCGGCAATGAGCAGTTCTTC. The genes are TRBV4-3 and TRBJ2-1; 12 bases fit TRBD2. The CDR3 spans 18 residues. V dropped 0 bases and J dropped 6; count of bases not matched to a gene: 9. Looked up from germline, CDR1 is LGHNA and CDR2 is YSLEER.

The chain joins TRBV29-1 to TRBJ2-1; TRBD1 matches 10 bases. There are 13 residues in the CDR3. Trimming at V came to 8 bases and at J to 5 bases, leaving 6 bases not matched to a gene. Germline lookup yields CDR1 SQVTM and CDR2 ANQGSEA. The CDR3 spells CSIRTGGNNEQFF. The CDR3, as DNA: TGCAGCATTAGGACAGGGGGGAACAATGAGCAGTTCTTC.

The CDR3 region is CASSSRFGGQYF. The CDR3 coding sequence is TGTGCCAGTAGTTCCCGGTTCGGCGGGCAGTACTTC. The rearrangement joins TRBV19 to TRBJ2-7; unclear D gene. Germline V gives CDR1 LNHDA, CDR2 SQIVND (reference sequence). The CDR3 runs 12 residues. The germline V and J ends were trimmed by 5 bases and 9 bases, with 14 bases remaining between them. Combining the CDR3 with reference TRBV19 and TRBJ2-7 gives the whole variable domain DGGITQSPKYLFRKEGQNVTLSCEQNLNHDAMYWYRQDPGQGLRLIYYSQIVNDFQKGDIAEGYSVSREKKESFPLTVTSAQKNPTAFYLCASSSRFGGQYFGPGTRLTVT.

This clone was seen a single time. This sequence joins TRBV24-1 and TRBJ2-1, with D possibly matching TRBD1 (5 bases). CDR1 and CDR2 from the germline V gene are KGHDR and SFDVKD. CDR3 size: 16 residues. Trimming shortened V by 4 bases and J by 0 bases, and 12 bases separated the two germline ends. The CDR3 DNA sequence: TGTGCCACCAGTGAGCCAGACAGCAGCTCCTACAATGAGCAGTTCTTC. Its protein product is CATSEPDSSSYNEQFF.

The chain uses TRBV7-2 and TRBJ2-1, with 8 bases identical to TRBD1. CDR3 length: 16 amino acids. Germline assignment: CDR1 SGHTA and CDR2 FQGNSA. V trimming: 5 bases; J trimming: 0 bases; junction bases outside the gene matches: 6. CDR3 coding DNA: TGTGCCAGCAGCGTCGACAGGGGAAGCTCCTACAATGAGCAGTTCTTC. Translating gives CASSVDRGSSYNEQFF. The full variable domain, its missing parts supplied by reference TRBV7-2 and TRBJ2-1, is GAGVSQSPSNKVTEKGKDVELRCDPISGHTALYWYRQSLGQGLEFLIYFQGNSAPDKSGLPSDRFSAERTGGSVSTLTIQRTQQEDSAVYLCASSVDRGSSYNEQFFGPGTRLTVL.

The chain couples TRBV7-9 to TRBJ2-5; D possibly corresponds to TRBD1 (6 bases). The CDR3 has 14 amino acids. CDR1 and CDR2 from the germline V gene are SEHNR and FQNEAQ (reference sequence). V dropped 5 bases and J dropped 2 bases, with 12 bases sitting between them. CDR3 region: CASSALQGQETQYF. CDR3 in DNA: TGTGCCAGCAGCGCCCTACAGGGACAAGAGACCCAGTACTTC.

The V and J genes are TRBV7-3 and TRBJ1-3; unclear D gene. Germline values: CDR1 SGHTA, CDR2 FQGTGA. The CDR3 is made up of 11 amino acids. The V end was cut by 7 bases, the J end by 4 bases, with 5 bases between. In DNA form, the CDR3 reads TGTGCCAGCAACTCAGGAAACACCATATATTTT. Its translation: CASNSGNTIYF.

This chain links TRBV28 with TRBJ2-7; D is possibly TRBD1 (6 bases). The germline CDR1 and CDR2 sequences are MDHEN and SYDVKM. V was cut by 1 base and J by 2 bases, with 12 bases left in between. This CDR3 is built from 15 residues. DNA of the CDR3: TGTGCCAGCAGTTTATCGGGGACACTCACCTACGAGCAGTACTTC. It is translated as CASSLSGTLTYEQYF. The variable domain in full, with the rest retrieved from reference TRBV28 and TRBJ2-7, is DVKVTQSSRYLVKRTGEKVFLECVQDMDHENMFWYRQDPGLGLRLIYFSYDVKMKEKGDIPEGYSVSREKKERFSLILESASTNQTSMYLCASSLSGTLTYEQYFGPGTRLTVT.

The chain has TRBV9 and TRBJ1-3, with D perhaps TRBD1 (6 bases). The V and J ends lost 0 bases and 4 bases respectively, with 14 bases between them. Germline V gives CDR1 SGDLS, CDR2 YYNGEE. CDR3 length: 16 amino acids. DNA for the CDR3: TGTGCCAGCAGCGTAGGGGACACCTCAATGGGAAACACCATATATTTT. This encodes CASSVGDTSMGNTIYF.

This clone was seen a single time. V usage is TRBV20-1 and J usage is TRBJ2-7; D might be TRBD1 (6 bases). This CDR3 has 15 residues. Germline loops: CDR1 DFQATT, CDR2 SNEGSKA (reference sequence). Trimming removed 3 bases from V and 4 bases from J, with 19 bases in between. Written as DNA, the CDR3 is TGCAGTGCTAGTGGACCAACAGGGTTCTTGTACGAGCAGTACTTC. It translates to CSASGPTGFLYEQYF.